The source of this T cell receptor (beta chain) is a study of molecular identifiers for immune sequencing clone quantification. Bulk libraries came from a prior protocol with listed TCR primers. TCRdb re-called the PCR reads with MiXCR, one entry per CDR3 protein. Of about 320,000 distinct CDR3 sequences listed, about 21% are singletons. The CDR3 is made up of 16 amino acids. In germline, CDR1 is SEHNR, CDR2 FQNEAQ (reference sequence). Comments on this clonotype: This may come from a read error, since a much larger clone is one base off.

Naive CD8 libraries came from approximately 20,000 to 1,000,000 sorted cells with 10%, 30% or 50% RNA. Sorted naive CD8 T cells were those defined as CD8+CD4-CCR7+CD45RA+. Sequencing was performed on naive CD8+ T cells from blood, with Jurkat cell RNA spiked in. Indicated subset: FACS-sorted CD8+CD4-CCR7+CD45RA+ naive T cells. The sequence was obtained from a human donor in good health. Some libraries in this study had Jurkat cell RNA spiked in. V usage is TRBV7-9 and J usage is TRBJ2-3; 9 bases align to TRBD1. CDR3 residues: CASSSLDRGDTDTQCF. DNA for the CDR3: TGTGCCAGCAGCTCCCTAGACAGGGGGGACACAGATACGCAGTGTTTT.